A selection of T cell receptor beta chains follows, all from one sample in a study of T cell changes during pregnancy in multiple sclerosis. The repertoire was sequenced with immunoSEQ multiplex PCR; TCRdb's copy has only in-frame clones and lacks some. The repertoire includes tens of thousands of clones, around nine tenths of them detected once, and roughly 0.38% sits in the top ten. The source material was CD4+ T cells from peripheral blood mononuclear cells, sampled in the third trimester of pregnancy. These TCRs come from a female donor in good health, enrolled as a control in a pregnancy study. CDR3s include the opening cysteine and the closing phenylalanine or tryptophan. The order of the fields is D gene, clone size, V gene, J gene, CDR3 protein, CDR3 DNA. D genes are given only for firm matches. The size of a clone is reported for some rows only, either as once, few or many, or as a class for expanded clones.

>.|.|TRBV18|TRBJ2-7
CASSSLHEQYF
TGTGCCAGCTCATCTCTTCACGAGCAGTACTTC
>TRBD1|.|TRBV5-4|TRBJ2-1
CASSREPGGAYNEQFF
TGTGCCAGCAGCCGGGAGCCAGGGGGCGCATACAATGAGCAGTTCTTC
>.|.|TRBV28|TRBJ2-1
CASSPPGVRSEFF
TGTGCCAGCAGTCCTCCGGGGGTCAGGTCAGAGTTCTTC
>.|.|TRBV19|TRBJ1-2
CASTSGIGYGYTF
TGTGCCAGTACCTCGGGGATAGGCTATGGCTACACCTTC
>.|.|TRBV29-1|TRBJ1-1
CSALYADSLNTEAFF
TGCAGCGCCCTATACGCCGACAGTCTGAACACTGAAGCTTTCTTT
>.|.|TRBV30|TRBJ1-5
CAWSTQGNQPQHF
TGTGCCTGGAGTACCCAGGGCAATCAGCCCCAGCATTTT
>TRBD2|.|TRBV7-2|TRBJ2-3
CASSSTSGSANTQYF
TGTGCCAGCAGCTCAACTAGCGGTTCAGCCAATACGCAGTATTTT
>TRBD2|.|TRBV4-2|TRBJ2-3
CASSHAIAGGTQYF
TGTGCCAGCAGCCATGCAATAGCGGGGGGGACGCAGTATTTT
>TRBD2|.|TRBV5-1|TRBJ2-2
CASSLEPSGSPPGELFF
TGCGCCAGCAGCTTGGAGCCTAGCGGGAGTCCCCCCGGGGAGCTGTTTTTT
>.|.|TRBV9|TRBJ2-5
CASSAQGGMRETQYF
TGTGCCAGCAGCGCCCAGGGCGGAATGAGGGAGACCCAGTACTTC
>TRBD2|.|TRBV2|TRBJ2-6
CASSDPGGSSVISKAGANVLTF
TGTGCCAGCAGTGATCCGGGGGGTTCTTCCGTCATCTCAAAAGCAGGGGCCAACGTCCTGACTTTC
>.|once|TRBV4-1|TRBJ2-2
CASSQGRLGRANTGELFF
TGCGCCAGCAGCCAAGGCCGACTAGGGCGGGCGAACACCGGGGAGCTGTTTTTT
>TRBD2|once|TRBV7-2|TRBJ2-2
CASRPGTTTWELFF
TGTGCCAGCAGGCCAGGGACTACCACTTGGGAGCTGTTTTTT
>TRBD2|.|TRBV4-2|TRBJ2-4
CASSQEWAGVAKNIQYF
TGTGCCAGCAGCCAAGAGTGGGCGGGGGTAGCCAAAAACATTCAGTACTTC
>TRBD2|.|TRBV2|TRBJ2-1
CASSEVRLAVYNEQFF
TGTGCCAGCAGTGAAGTTCGTCTAGCGGTATACAATGAGCAGTTCTTC
>TRBD1|.|TRBV7-9|TRBJ1-1
CASSPRDSYMNTEAFF
TGTGCCAGCAGCCCCCGGGACAGCTACATGAACACTGAAGCTTTCTTT
>TRBD2|.|TRBV4-2|TRBJ2-1
CASSQDPGLAPPFF
TGTGCCAGCAGCCAAGATCCAGGACTAGCGCCTCCGTTCTTC
>.|.|TRBV7-6|TRBJ2-5
CASSPGTYQETQYF
TGTGCCAGCAGCCCCGGGACATATCAAGAGACCCAGTACTTC
>.|.|TRBV10-3|TRBJ1-1
CAIRDFGGTEAFF
TGTGCCATCAGGGATTTTGGGGGGACTGAAGCTTTCTTT
>TRBD1|.|TRBV23-1|TRBJ2-1
CASSPSGQGRNEQFF
TGCGCCAGCAGTCCCTCGGGACAGGGAAGGAATGAGCAGTTCTTC
>TRBD1|.|TRBV6-1|TRBJ2-5
CASSEEWTGGRETQYF
TGTGCCAGCAGTGAAGAGTGGACAGGGGGTCGAGAGACCCAGTACTTC
>TRBD1|.|TRBV19|TRBJ1-3
CASGTAGRNTIYF
TGTGCCAGTGGGACAGCCGGCCGAAACACCATATATTTT
>TRBD2|.|TRBV5-4|TRBJ2-1
CASSPVTSGYNEQFF
TGTGCCAGCAGCCCCGTGACTAGCGGCTACAATGAGCAGTTCTTC
>.|.|TRBV10-2|TRBJ2-1
CASSESTRDSGRYGQFF
TGCGCCAGCAGTGAGAGCACCCGGGACTCAGGCCGGTATGGGCAGTTCTTC
>TRBD1|.|TRBV5-1|TRBJ2-5
CASSLNRGQETQYF
TGCGCCAGCAGCTTGAACAGGGGCCAAGAGACCCAGTACTTC
>TRBD1|.|TRBV10-2|TRBJ1-4
CASSGWGQATNEKLFF
TGCGCCAGCAGTGGGTGGGGACAGGCAACTAATGAAAAACTGTTTTTT
>.|.|TRBV4-2|TRBJ1-1
CASSQLTAGAEAFF
TGTGCCAGCAGCCAATTGACAGCTGGGGCTGAAGCTTTCTTT
>TRBD1|.|TRBV5-1|TRBJ2-2
CASSLAQWDRGRLAGELFF
TGCGCCAGCAGCTTGGCCCAGTGGGACAGGGGGCGCTTGGCCGGGGAGCTGTTTTTT
>TRBD1|.|TRBV7-2|TRBJ2-2
CASSSPGGGGTGELFF
TGTGCCAGCAGCTCCCCAGGGGGCGGTGGAACCGGGGAGCTGTTTTTT
>.|.|TRBV30|TRBJ1-1
CAWSLFEGVATEAFF
TGTGCCTGGAGTTTGTTTGAGGGGGTCGCCACTGAAGCTTTCTTT
>TRBD1|once|TRBV5-1|TRBJ1-3
CASSLLGTGSGNTIYF
TGCGCCAGCAGCTTGTTAGGGACAGGCTCTGGAAACACCATATATTTT
>TRBD1|.|TRBV5-1|TRBJ1-4
CASSLGQGLGEKLFF
TGCGCCAGCAGCCTGGGACAGGGATTAGGTGAAAAACTGTTTTTT
>TRBD2|once|TRBV28|TRBJ2-2
CASSLGAGRNTGELFF
TGTGCCAGCAGTTTAGGAGCGGGGCGAAACACCGGGGAGCTGTTTTTT
>.|.|TRBV11-3|TRBJ2-7
CRDSTIYEQYF
TGCCGGGACTCCACCATCTACGAGCAGTACTTC
>.|.|TRBV11-3|TRBJ1-2
CASSLSGEYGYTF
TGTGCCAGCAGCTTATCAGGGGAGTATGGCTACACCTTC
>TRBD2|once|TRBV19|TRBJ2-3
CASSSRTSGSTDTQYF
TGTGCCAGTAGTTCCCGGACTAGCGGGAGCACAGATACGCAGTATTTT
>.|.|TRBV6-5|TRBJ2-1
CASSYVVAGPNEQFF
TGTGCCAGCAGTTACGTTGTGGCAGGCCCCAATGAGCAGTTCTTC
>.|.|TRBV19|TRBJ1-1
CASSNDAGGTEAFF
TGTGCCAGTAGTAACGACGCGGGGGGCACTGAAGCTTTCTTT
>.|.|TRBV19|TRBJ2-1
CASSISVRLYNEQFF
TGTGCCAGTAGTATCTCGGTGCGCCTATACAATGAGCAGTTCTTC
>TRBD2|.|TRBV10-2|TRBJ2-1
CASGTSGSNEQFF
TGCGCCAGCGGGACTAGCGGGAGTAATGAGCAGTTCTTC
>TRBD2|.|TRBV13|TRBJ2-7
CASSLDRQLAGGSSEQYF
TGTGCCAGCAGCTTAGACCGCCAACTAGCGGGGGGCTCGAGCGAGCAGTACTTC
>.|.|TRBV13|TRBJ2-1
CASSLPRDSSYNEQFF
TGTGCCAGCAGCTTACCCCGGGACTCATCCTACAATGAGCAGTTCTTC
>.|once|TRBV14|TRBJ2-3
CASSLLRRAQYF
TGTGCCAGCAGCCTCTTAAGGAGGGCGCAGTATTTT
>.|few|TRBV6-1|TRBJ2-7
CASGGRGFSYEQYF
TGTGCCAGCGGGGGTAGGGGGTTCTCCTACGAGCAGTACTTC
>TRBD1|.|TRBV18|TRBJ2-5
CASSPPGQVKETQYF
TGTGCCAGCTCACCACCGGGACAGGTAAAAGAGACCCAGTACTTC
>.|.|TRBV28|TRBJ2-1
CASIQTLAENNEQFF
TGTGCCAGCATCCAGACCTTAGCGGAAAACAATGAGCAGTTCTTC
>.|.|TRBV5-6|TRBJ1-2
CASSPTPGQRGGYTF
TGTGCCAGCAGCCCGACTCCGGGACAACGGGGTGGCTACACCTTC
>.|once|TRBV5-5|TRBJ2-3
CASSLAGVAPDTQYF
TGTGCCAGCAGCTTGGCGGGAGTAGCGCCAGATACGCAGTATTTT
>TRBD1|.|TRBV5-6|TRBJ2-2
CASSYRQGAVGELFF
TGTGCCAGCAGCTACAGACAGGGGGCGGTCGGGGAGCTGTTTTTT
>TRBD2|once|TRBV29-1|TRBJ2-5
CSVAPTSGKGETQYF
TGCAGCGTTGCCCCGACTAGCGGGAAGGGGGAGACCCAGTACTTC
>.|.|TRBV9|TRBJ2-2
CASSVTTANTGELFF
TGTGCCAGCAGCGTGACAACCGCGAACACCGGGGAGCTGTTTTTT
>TRBD2|.|TRBV5-1|TRBJ2-5
CASTGGGETQYF
TGCGCCAGCACGGGCGGGGGGGAGACCCAGTACTTC
>.|.|TRBV5-4|TRBJ2-1
CASSLDPTGEQFF
TGTGCCAGCAGCCTGGACCCGACGGGTGAGCAGTTCTTC
>TRBD2|.|TRBV10-3|TRBJ2-1
CAISAQLAGTGNEQFF
TGTGCCATCAGTGCCCAACTAGCGGGGACGGGCAATGAGCAGTTCTTC